A single sample is the source of the 3 T cell receptor beta chains below, sequenced in a study of spatial heterogeneity in lung cancer. The sample's time point: blood at routine non-recurrence follow-up after resection. Sequencing covered unsorted whole RNA taken from tumor, nontumor lung or frozen PBMC. TCRdb ran MiXCR on the 5' RACE reads and lists one entry per CDR3 protein. The sample consists of approximately 56,000 distinct CDR3 sequences, 6% to 8.5% of them appearing once. The source was PBMCs, collected at follow-up. The receptor source for this set is a female donor with early-stage non-small cell lung cancer.

The V and J genes are TRBV5-1 and TRBJ1-5; D not certain. Germline V gives CDR1 SGHRS, CDR2 YFSETQ. The CDR3 totals 13 residues. V was pared by 0 bases and J by 6 bases, with 7 bases between. The CDR3 reads CASSLEGFQPQHF. CDR3 bases: TGCGCCAGCAGCTTGGAAGGGTTTCAGCCCCAGCATTTT.

The J gene is TRBJ1-1, the V gene TRBV6-5; 10 nucleotides align to TRBD1. This CDR3 has 18 residues. The germline V gene encodes CDR1 MNHEY and CDR2 SVGAGI. Germline trimming cut 2 bases from V and 4 bases from J; bases unmatched to any gene: 13. This chain's CDR3 is CASSYTLSGTGVGTEAFF. In DNA, the CDR3 is TGTGCCAGCAGTTACACACTTTCCGGGACAGGGGTCGGCACTGAAGCTTTCTTT.

This clonotype has only a few counts. The chain combines TRBV6-2 or TRBV6-3 with TRBJ1-1, with 11 nucleotides matching TRBD1. The CDR3 sequence is 15 residues long. CDR1 MNHEY and CDR2 SVGEGT come from the germline V gene. The V segment lost 5 bases and the J segment 6 bases; nucleotides outside the gene matches: 8. The CDR3 region has the DNA TGTGCCAGCAGTAATCAGAGGACAGGGGGCTCTGAAGCTTTCTTT. This encodes CASSNQRTGGSEAFF.